This T cell receptor (beta chain) emerged from a study of response to subunit inactivated influenza vaccine. CDR1 and CDR2 from the germline V gene are MNHNS and SASEGT. This CDR3 spans 15 amino acids. The V and J ends lost 5 bases and 11 bases, in that order; junction bases with no gene match: 13. Each CDR3 protein is one row after TCRdb ran MiXCR on the RT-PCR reads. The table includes roughly 170,000 distinct CDR3 sequences, about 10% detected once. This clonotype was counted a few times. What it binds is unknown. Whole-study findings and limits: After each seasonal influenza vaccination, few new T cells are recruited, the authors suggested.

The receptor was isolated from a man in his fifties or sixties who received an inactivated influenza vaccine. J is TRBJ1-5 and V is TRBV6-1; 9 bases match TRBD1. This specimen was non-naive T cells sorted from PBMCs, taken on the day of vaccination. This CDR3 reads CASSPTGGKVGAQHF. In DNA form, the CDR3 reads TGTGCCAGCAGTCCGACAGGGGGAAAAGTAGGGGCCCAGCATTTT.